This T cell receptor (beta chain) derives from a study of blood T cell repertoires in COVID-19. The overall study: Whether acute or convalescent, the COVID-19 samples came from the United States, Italy and Spain. Sources were T cells, B-cell-depleted T cells, or PBMCs; the material itself was cDNA or gDNA.

V was clipped by 4 bases and J by 0 bases; unmatched bases: 5. CDR1 MGHRA and CDR2 YSYEKL come from the germline V gene. CDR3 length equals 17 residues. As handled by the study authors: Reference gene primer amplification in the assay estimated nucleated cell counts. Clones were sequenced by immunoSEQ multiplex PCR, and TCRdb holds only the in-frame ones, with some missing. The V and J calls and clone size were taken over from that table, and D and trimming were inferred from the DNA. Found here are 98,000 or so clones, 90% to 95% of them singletons; the top ten hold 5.5% to 7%. The receptor was derived from a human donor in a cohort sampled during active COVID-19. Input material: peripheral blood. The rearrangement joins TRBV4-1 to TRBJ2-2, with 10 nucleotides matching TRBD2. The CDR3: CASSLPGLAANTGELFF. CDR3 coding DNA: TGCGCCAGCAGCCTGCCCGGACTAGCGGCGAACACCGGGGAGCTGTTTTTT.